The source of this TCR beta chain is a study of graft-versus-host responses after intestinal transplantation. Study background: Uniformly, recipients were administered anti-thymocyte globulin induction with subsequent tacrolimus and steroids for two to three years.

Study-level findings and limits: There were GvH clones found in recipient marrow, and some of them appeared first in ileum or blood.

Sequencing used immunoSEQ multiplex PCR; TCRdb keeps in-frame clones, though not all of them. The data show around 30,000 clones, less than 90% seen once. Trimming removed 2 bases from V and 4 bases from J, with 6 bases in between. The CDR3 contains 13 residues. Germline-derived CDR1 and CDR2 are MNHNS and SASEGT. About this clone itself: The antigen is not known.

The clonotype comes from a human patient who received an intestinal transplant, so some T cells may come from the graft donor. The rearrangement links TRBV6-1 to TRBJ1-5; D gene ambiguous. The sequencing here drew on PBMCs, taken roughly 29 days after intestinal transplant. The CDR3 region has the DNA TGTGCCAGCAGTGAACAATCTAATCAGCCCCAGCATTTT. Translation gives CASSEQSNQPQHF.